This T cell receptor beta chain came from a study of T-cell reconstitution after alpha-beta-depleted transplantation in children. A library of TCRbeta sequences, prepared with unique molecular identifiers, was generated. TCRdb reprocessed the PCR reads via MiXCR and lists one record per CDR3 protein. This sample has some 640,000 distinct CDR3 sequences; roughly 15% occur once, and the top ten carry approximately 1%. Germline CDR1 reads MGHRA; CDR2 reads YSYEKL. CDR3 length: 16 residues. The ends were cut back, 0 bases at V and 5 bases at J, with 15 bases in the middle. The sequence came from a human donor who donated a stem cell graft to a child with acute myeloid leukemia. The chain employs TRBV4-1 and TRBJ2-3, with a tentative D call TRBD1 (7 bases). The material sequenced was PBMCs from the stem cell graft donor, taken from the stem cell graft. For the CDR3, the DNA is TGCGCCAGCAGCCAAGAGTGGAGGGGGCAAGGAGATACGCAGTATTTT. Protein product: CASSQEWRGQGDTQYF.